Presented here are 21 T cell receptor beta chains from one specimen sequenced in a study of T cells after yellow fever vaccination. Each CDR3 protein is one row after TCRdb ran MiXCR on the 5' RACE reads. The data contain around 310,000 distinct CDR3 sequences, about 4% of them seen just once; the ten biggest clones take up roughly 26%. The sample here was PBMCs, taken 5 days after the yellow fever booster vaccination. The source is a man younger than 35 who received the YFV17D yellow fever vaccine.

This clonotype was counted at least ten times. The V and J genes are TRBV7-9 and TRBJ2-3; 10 bases are a match to TRBD1. The ends lost 3 bases at V and 0 bases at J; junction bases unmatched: 9. The CDR3 consists of 18 residues. Germline CDR1 and CDR2: SEHNR and FQNEAQ (reference sequence). In DNA form, the CDR3 reads TGTGCCAGCAGCTTGGGAGGGACAGGGGCTACTAGCACAGATACGCAGTATTTT. Its protein is CASSLGGTGATSTDTQYF.

In this sample, this clonotype turned up a few times. The chain recombines TRBV11-2 with TRBJ1-1; 8 positions match TRBD1. V lost 1 base, J lost 1 base, and 5 bases stayed unmatched. Germline V CDR1 and CDR2: SGHAT, FQNNGV. The CDR3 sequence is 16 residues long. CDR3 amino acids: CASSLVLTGGNTEAFF. CDR3 DNA sequence: TGTGCCAGCAGCTTAGTCCTTACAGGGGGGAACACTGAAGCTTTCTTT.

This clonotype turned up a few times. This rearrangement joins TRBV4-1 to TRBJ2-3, with D possibly being TRBD1 (6 bases). The CDR3 spans 17 residues. V lost 0 bases and J 3 bases, leaving 16 bases between the germline ends. Germline V gene data show CDR1 as MGHRA and CDR2 as YSYEKL. CDR3 DNA: TGCGCCAGCAGCCAAGAATTATGGCAGGGGATAACAGATACGCAGTATTTT. It is translated as CASSQELWQGITDTQYF.

This clonotype was seen only a few times. The chain has TRBV10-3 and TRBJ2-5; D is undetermined. V shed 2 bases and J shed 5 bases, with 12 bases lying between them. The CDR3 contains 14 residues. Germline V gives CDR1 ENHRY, CDR2 SYGVKD. The CDR3 DNA sequence: TGTGCCATCAGTGAGAAAGGTAGCATGGAGACCCAGTACTTC. Translating gives CAISEKGSMETQYF.

This clonotype was observed at least ten times. The J gene is TRBJ2-1, the V gene TRBV10-3; 8 bases match TRBD2. The V and J ends lost 10 bases and 7 bases, in that order; junction bases with no gene match: 9. This CDR3 spans 13 amino acids. The germline gives CDR1 ENHRY, CDR2 SYGVKD. The CDR3 loop reads CATKQASGNEQFF. CDR3 in DNA: TGTGCCACAAAGCAAGCTAGCGGGAATGAGCAGTTCTTC.

This clonotype was seen a handful of times. The chain has TRBV5-1 and TRBJ1-1, with TRBD1 identical over 8 bases. There are 15 residues in the CDR3. The germline CDR1 and CDR2 sequences are SGHRS and YFSETQ. V gave up 4 bases and J gave up 0 bases; unmatched junction bases: 5. Here the CDR3 DNA reads TGCGCCAGCAGCCCTTGGACAGGGATGAACACTGAAGCTTTCTTT. Translation: CASSPWTGMNTEAFF.

This clonotype came up many times. The CDR3 spells CASSRTSGGPSETQYF. Here the CDR3 DNA reads TGTGCCAGCAGCAGAACTAGCGGGGGGCCCTCGGAGACCCAGTACTTC. V gene TRBV7-2 combines with J gene TRBJ2-5, with TRBD2 matching over 12 bases. J gave up 5 bases and V 5 bases, and 9 bases lay outside the gene matches. Germline V gene data show CDR1 as SGHTA and CDR2 as FQGNSA. The CDR3 length is 16 residues.

The rearrangement uses TRBV7-2 and TRBJ2-2, with TRBD1 matching over 7 bases. J was trimmed by 0 bases and V by 6 bases; bases with no gene match: 7. Germline V gene lookup returns CDR1 SGHTA and CDR2 FQGNSA. CDR3 length equals 16 residues. CDR3 protein: CASSSRQGANTGELFF. In DNA, the CDR3 is TGTGCCAGCAGTTCCCGACAGGGCGCGAACACCGGGGAGCTGTTTTTT.

V usage is TRBV7-2 and J usage is TRBJ2-1, with 9 bases lining up with TRBD1. CDR1 SGHTA and CDR2 FQGNSA come from the germline V gene. The CDR3 loop spans 15 amino acids. The V and J ends lost 6 bases and 2 bases, in that order; junction bases with no gene match: 5. CDR3: CASRPDRGPYNEQFF. For the CDR3, the DNA is TGTGCCAGCAGACCGGACAGGGGACCCTACAATGAGCAGTTCTTC. Together with reference TRBV7-2 and TRBJ2-1, the CDR3 gives the full variable domain: GAGVSQSPSNKVTEKGKDVELRCDPISGHTALYWYRQSLGQGLEFLIYFQGNSAPDKSGLPSDRFSAERTGGSVSTLTIQRTQQEDSAVYLCASRPDRGPYNEQFFGPGTRLTVL.

The rearrangement links TRBV9 to TRBJ2-3, with a weak D call TRBD2 (7 bases). V shed 0 bases and J shed 3 bases, with 11 bases lying between them. The germline V gene has CDR1 SGDLS and CDR2 YYNGEE. This CDR3 region has 15 residues. CDR3 region: CASSVGGGGTDTQYF. DNA of the CDR3: TGTGCCAGCAGCGTAGGGGGGGGCGGGACAGATACGCAGTATTTT.

This clonotype occurred a few times. The chain combines TRBV27 with TRBJ2-6; 7 bases fit TRBD1. Germline-derived CDR1 and CDR2 are MNHEY and SMNVEV (reference sequence). V was pared by 1 base and J by 4 bases, with 10 bases of the junction left unmatched. The CDR3 runs 18 residues. CDR3 bases: TGTGCCAGCAGTTTATGGGGACAAGGGGGCCCAGGGGCCAACGTCCTGACTTTC. Translated: CASSLWGQGGPGANVLTF. Filled out from reference TRBV27 and TRBJ2-6, the complete variable domain reads EAQVTQNPRYLITVTGKKLTVTCSQNMNHEYMSWYRQDPGLGLRQIYYSMNVEVTDKGDVPEGYKVSRKEKRNFPLILESPSPNQTSLYFCASSLWGQGGPGANVLTFGAGSRLTVL.

The genes are TRBV5-5 and TRBJ2-2, with TRBD1 as a possible D gene (6 bases). CDR3 length equals 16 residues. The germline V gene encodes CDR1 SGHKS and CDR2 YYEKEE (reference sequence). Trimming took off 2 bases at V and 4 bases at J, with 15 bases between the two ends. Here the CDR3 DNA reads TGTGCCAGCAGCTTTTTTGGGGGCTTCGGCACCGGGGAGCTGTTTTTT. Translation gives CASSFFGGFGTGELFF.

This clonotype was seen repeatedly, ten times or more. The rearrangement links TRBV21-1 to TRBJ2-7; TRBD1, the table's D call, lacks a check against the DNA. TRBV21-1 is designated a pseudogene. This CDR3 has 14 residues. The CDR3 spells CASSHLSRGHEQYV. Written as DNA, the CDR3 is TGTGCCAGCAGCCATCTTTCGCGGGGACACGAGCAGTACGTC.

V usage is TRBV12-3 or TRBV12-4 and J usage is TRBJ2-3; D gene ambiguous. The germline V and J ends were trimmed by 3 bases and 4 bases, with 11 bases remaining between them. This CDR3 region has 14 residues. The CDR3 sequence: CASSFVGWADTQYF. The CDR3 DNA follows: TGTGCCAGCAGTTTTGTGGGGTGGGCAGATACGCAGTATTTT.

The chain links TRBV7-9 to TRBJ1-5, with a tentative D call TRBD1 (6 bases). With 1 base removed from V and 5 bases from J, the gap between germline ends came to 12 bases. CDR1 SEHNR and CDR2 FQNEAQ come from the germline V gene (reference sequence). CDR3 length: 15 amino acids. The CDR3 loop is CASSLVVGGDQPQHF. As DNA, the CDR3 is TGTGCCAGCAGCTTAGTGGTAGGGGGGGATCAGCCCCAGCATTTT.

This chain joins TRBV12-3 or TRBV12-4 and TRBJ2-3; D is ambiguous. V lost 2 bases and J 6 bases, leaving 9 bases between the germline ends. The CDR3 is 13 amino acids. The CDR3 DNA sequence: TGTGCCAGCAGTTTACAGGACGACGATACGCAGTATTTT. Its translation: CASSLQDDDTQYF.

In this sample, this clonotype turned up many times. The V call is TRBV28, the J call TRBJ2-1, with D perhaps TRBD2 (5 bases). In germline, CDR1 is MDHEN, CDR2 SYDVKM. The CDR3 runs to 14 residues. The V end was cut by 4 bases, the J end by 6 bases, with 13 bases between. This CDR3 reads CASSSRAGGNEQFF. The DNA for the CDR3 is TGTGCCAGCAGTTCCCGGGCCGGAGGCAATGAGCAGTTCTTC.

The chain combines TRBV5-1 with TRBJ1-2; no definite D call. The CDR3 runs 13 residues. Trimming cost V 2 bases and J 3 bases, with 8 bases left between them. Germline CDR1 is SGHRS and CDR2 is YFSETQ. CDR3 sequence: CASSFRDDYGYTF. The CDR3 bases are TGCGCCAGCAGCTTCCGGGATGACTATGGCTACACCTTC.

This clonotype came up a few times. The chain couples TRBV9 to TRBJ1-1; perhaps TRBD1 as D (5 bases). V was cut by 6 bases and J by 3 bases, with 15 bases left in between. The V gene's germline CDR1 is SGDLS and CDR2 YYNGEE. The length of the CDR3 is 14 residues. CDR3 in DNA: TGTGCCAGCAACCAGGGACGAATGGACACTGAAGCTTTCTTT. This sequence encodes CASNQGRMDTEAFF.

V usage is TRBV9 and J usage is TRBJ2-3, with D perhaps given as TRBD1 or TRBD2 (5 bases each). The V end lost 3 bases, the J end lost 2 bases, and 13 bases lay between the germline ends. Germline V gene sequence: CDR1 SGDLS, CDR2 YYNGEE. CDR3 length equals 15 residues. The CDR3 reads CASSATPGATDTQYF. CDR3 DNA: TGTGCCAGCAGCGCTACCCCCGGGGCCACAGATACGCAGTATTTT.

Many counts were recorded for this clonotype. This chain joins TRBV13 and TRBJ1-6, with D perhaps matching TRBD1 (6 bases). Trimming cost V 2 bases and J 8 bases, with 19 bases left between them. CDR1 is PRHDT, CDR2 FYEKMQ, per germline (reference sequence). The CDR3 sequence is 17 residues long. The CDR3 region is CASSLRDTNDLDSPLHF. The DNA of the CDR3 is TGTGCCAGCAGCTTAAGGGACACTAACGATCTAGATTCACCCCTCCACTTT.